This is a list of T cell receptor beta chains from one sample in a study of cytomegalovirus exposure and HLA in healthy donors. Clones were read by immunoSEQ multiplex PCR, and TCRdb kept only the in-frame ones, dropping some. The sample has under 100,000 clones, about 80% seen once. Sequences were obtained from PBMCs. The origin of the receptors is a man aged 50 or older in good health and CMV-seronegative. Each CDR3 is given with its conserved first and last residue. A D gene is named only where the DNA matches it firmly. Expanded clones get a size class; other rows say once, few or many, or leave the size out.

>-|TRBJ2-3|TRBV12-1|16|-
TGTGCCAGCAGCTTCCGCGGGGGGTCGAGCACAGATACGCAGTATTTT
CASSFRGGSSTDTQYF
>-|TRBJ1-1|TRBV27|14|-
TGTGCCAGCCGAAGGGAGGTGGGCGGTAACTTCGCTTTCTTT
CASRREVGGNFAFF
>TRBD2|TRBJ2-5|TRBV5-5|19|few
TGTGCCAGCAGCCAAGGGGGACTAGCGGGGGGAACAATCCAAGAGACCCAGTACTTC
CASSQGGLAGGTIQETQYF
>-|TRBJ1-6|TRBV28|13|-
TGTGCCAGCAGGGGGAGGGAAAAATCACCCCTCCACTTT
CASRGREKSPLHF
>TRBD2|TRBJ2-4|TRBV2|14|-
TGTGCCAGCGATGCGACCACTAGCGGGGGCATTCAGTACTTC
CASDATTSGGIQYF
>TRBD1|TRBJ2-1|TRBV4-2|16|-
TGTGCCAGCAGCCAACGGGACAGGGGGGCCTACAATGAGCAGTTCTTC
CASSQRDRGAYNEQFF
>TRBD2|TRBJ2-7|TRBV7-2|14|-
TGTGCCAGCAGCTTACTAGCGGGGGCCTACGAGCAGTACTTC
CASSLLAGAYEQYF
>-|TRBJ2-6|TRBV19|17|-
TGTGCCAGTAGTATAGGGCCACAAGTCTCTGGGGCCAACGTCCTGACTTTC
CASSIGPQVSGANVLTF
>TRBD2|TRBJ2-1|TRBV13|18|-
TGTGCCAGCAGCTTAAGGCTGTCTAGCGGACATAACTACAATGAGCAGTTCTTC
CASSLRLSSGHNYNEQFF
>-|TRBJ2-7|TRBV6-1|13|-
TGTGCCAGCTCATGGGGTCCAGGGCACGAGCAGTACTTC
CASSWGPGHEQYF
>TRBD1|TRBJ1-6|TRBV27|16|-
TGTGCCAGCAGCGAAACCGGGACAGGGTTTAATTCACCCCTCCACTTT
CASSETGTGFNSPLHF
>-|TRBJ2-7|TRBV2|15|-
TGTGCCAGCAGTGAAGGGGTAAGAGGGAACTACGAGCAGTACTTC
CASSEGVRGNYEQYF
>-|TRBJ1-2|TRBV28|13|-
TGTGCCAGCACCCTCGCCGGGTTCTATGGCTACACCTTC
CASTLAGFYGYTF
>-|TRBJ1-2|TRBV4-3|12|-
TGCGCCAGCAGCCAAGATCTCAGAGGCTACACCTTC
CASSQDLRGYTF
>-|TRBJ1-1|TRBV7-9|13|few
TGTGCCAGCAGCGCTACAGTGAACACTGAAGCTTTCTTT
CASSATVNTEAFF
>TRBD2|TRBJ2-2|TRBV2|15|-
TGTGCCAGCAAACGGGGGGAATCGGCGGGCGGGGAGCTGTTTTTT
CASKRGESAGGELFF
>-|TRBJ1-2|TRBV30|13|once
TGTGCCTGGAACCGACAGGCTAACTATGGCTACACCTTC
CAWNRQANYGYTF
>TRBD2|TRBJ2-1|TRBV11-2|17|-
TGTGCCAGCAGCTCTCGGACTAGCCCTAGCTCCTACAATGAGCAGTTCTTC
CASSSRTSPSSYNEQFF
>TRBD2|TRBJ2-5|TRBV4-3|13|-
TGCGCCAGCAGCAACCAGGGAGGGGAGACCCAGTACTTC
CASSNQGGETQYF
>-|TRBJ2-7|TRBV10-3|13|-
TGTGCCATCAACCAGGGGACCTCCTACGAGCAGTACTTC
CAINQGTSYEQYF
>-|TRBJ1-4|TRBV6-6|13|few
TGTGCCAGCAGTTTACAAGGAGGAGAAAAACTGTTTTTT
CASSLQGGEKLFF
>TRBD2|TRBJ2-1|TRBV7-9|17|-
TGTGCCAGCAGCTCGGGGGCTATAGCGGGGGGGGCGAATGAGCAGTTCTTC
CASSSGAIAGGANEQFF
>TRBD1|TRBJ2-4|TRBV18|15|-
TGTGCCAGCTCACCAGGGACAGGGGACAAAAACATTCAGTACTTC
CASSPGTGDKNIQYF
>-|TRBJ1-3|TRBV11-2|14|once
TGTGCCAGCAGCCCTGGGCAGACTGGAAACACCATATATTTT
CASSPGQTGNTIYF
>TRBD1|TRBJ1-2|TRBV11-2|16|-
TGTGCCAGCAGCTTAGGCAAAGACAGGGTGGGCTATGGCTACACCTTC
CASSLGKDRVGYGYTF
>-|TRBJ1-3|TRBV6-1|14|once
TGTGCCAGCAGAGAGGGGGACTCTGGAAACACCATATATTTT
CASREGDSGNTIYF
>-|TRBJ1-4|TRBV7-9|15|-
TGTTCCAGCAGCTTTCAGGGGTCGGCTAATGAAAAACTGTTTTTT
CSSSFQGSANEKLFF
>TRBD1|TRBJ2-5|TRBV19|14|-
TGTGCCAGTAGTGCTCGGACAGGTCAAGAGACCCAGTACTTC
CASSARTGQETQYF
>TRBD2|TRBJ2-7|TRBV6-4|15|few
TGTGCCAGCAGTCCTAGCGGGGGGACGCCTGGCGAGCAGTACTTC
CASSPSGGTPGEQYF
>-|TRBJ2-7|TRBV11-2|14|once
TGTGCCAGCGCTTATGGAAAAGGGGATAACGAGCAGTACTTC
CASAYGKGDNEQYF
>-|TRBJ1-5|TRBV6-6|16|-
TGTGCCAGCAGCGGCCAGGGCCTCTTTGGCAATCAGCCCCAGCATTTT
CASSGQGLFGNQPQHF
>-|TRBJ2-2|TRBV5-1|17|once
TGCGCCAGCAGCTTGGGCTTTCTGACAGGGAACACCGGGGAGCTGTTTTTT
CASSLGFLTGNTGELFF
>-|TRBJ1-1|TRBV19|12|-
TGTGCCAGCGGACAGCTGAACACTGAAGCTTTCTTT
CASGQLNTEAFF
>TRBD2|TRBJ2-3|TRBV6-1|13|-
TGTGCCAGCAAGGGAGGGAGGCCAGATACGCAGTATTTT
CASKGGRPDTQYF
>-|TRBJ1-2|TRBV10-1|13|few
TGCGCAATGGCGGGCTTAGCTAACTATGGCTACACCTTC
CAMAGLANYGYTF
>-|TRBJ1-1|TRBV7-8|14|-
TGTGCCAGCATACCATCGACAGGGAACACTGAAGCTTTCTTT
CASIPSTGNTEAFF
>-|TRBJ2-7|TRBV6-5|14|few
TGTGCCAGCAGCCGTGACAGGTCCTCCTACGAGCAGTACTTC
CASSRDRSSYEQYF
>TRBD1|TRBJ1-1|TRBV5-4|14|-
TGTGCCAGCAGCGGGACAGGGAAGAACACTGAAGCTTTCTTT
CASSGTGKNTEAFF
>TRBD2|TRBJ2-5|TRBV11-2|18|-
TGTGCCAGCAGCTTGTTCGCTAGCGGGGGGTCTCTTGGCGAGACCCAGTACTTC
CASSLFASGGSLGETQYF
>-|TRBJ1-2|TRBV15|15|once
TGTGCCACTTCCGGGGGGGGCGTAGCTAACTATGGCTACACCTTC
CATSGGGVANYGYTF
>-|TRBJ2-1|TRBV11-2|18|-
TGTGCCAGCAGCCCTATAATCCAGGGATACCCCTCCTACAATGAGCAGTTCTTC
CASSPIIQGYPSYNEQFF
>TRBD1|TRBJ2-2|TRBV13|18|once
TGTGCCAGCAGCCCAGCGGGACAGGGGAACGCGAACACCGGGGAGCTGTTTTTT
CASSPAGQGNANTGELFF
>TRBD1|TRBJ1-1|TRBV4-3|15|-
TGCGCCAGCAGCCGCGACAGGGGGCGGGTCGCTGAAGCTTTCTTT
CASSRDRGRVAEAFF
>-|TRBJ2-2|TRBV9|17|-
TGTGCCAGCAGCCGTACCCAGAAAGGACAGAACACCGGGGAGCTGTTTTTT
CASSRTQKGQNTGELFF
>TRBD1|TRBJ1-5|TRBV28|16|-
TGTGCCAGCAGTTCCGGCGACAAGACAGGGAAACAGCCCCAGCATTTT
CASSSGDKTGKQPQHF
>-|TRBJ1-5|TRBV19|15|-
TGTGCCAGTAGTATAGAAGGGGGGGGCAATCAGCCCCAGCATTTT
CASSIEGGGNQPQHF